The clone carrying this T cell receptor (beta chain) was observed many times. Antigen: not known. A patient was excluded if there was uncontrolled infection, other autoimmune disease, pregnancy or lactation. These data come from a study of T cells in Graves' hyperthyroidism and ophthalmopathy. Points from the study as a whole: Ophthalmopathy prediction by the model preceded onset by a median approximately six months.

Amplification targeted TCR beta CDR3 regions from RNA transcripts. HTBI primers were used for first-round RT-PCR of the TCR CDR3. MiXCR, run by TCRdb on the multiplex PCR reads, gives a single entry per CDR3 protein. The sample carries almost 600,000 distinct CDR3 sequences, about 14% recorded once. The receptor comes from a young woman with Graves' hyperthyroidism that later progressed to Graves' ophthalmopathy. The sample comprised blood.

The CDR3 loop reads CASSLIGRDLDEQYF. The CDR3 nucleotides read TGTGCCAGCAGCTTAATAGGGCGGGATCTCGACGAGCAGTACTTC. This rearrangement joins TRBV11-2 to TRBJ2-7; D is possibly TRBD2 (6 bases). Germline CDR1 and CDR2: SGHAT and FQNNGV. CDR3 length: 15 amino acids. V lost 2 bases to trimming and J lost 5 bases, with 16 bases between them.